What follows are 32 T cell receptor beta chains derived from one specimen sequenced in a study of OX40 agonist ivuxolimab in advanced cancers. Clones were read by immunoSEQ multiplex PCR, and TCRdb kept only the in-frame ones, dropping some. The table includes about 73,000 clones, 90% detected once. The sequencing here drew on CD4+ or CD8+ T cells sorted from blood, taken in a trial of the OX40 agonist ivuxolimab. These TCRs come from an adult with an advanced solid tumor such as melanoma, head and neck, liver or kidney cancer.

The gene calls are TRBV15 and TRBJ1-3; no firm D call. Germline CDR1 reads LNHNV; CDR2 reads YYDKDF (reference sequence). This CDR3 is built from 16 residues. The V gene lost 0 bases and the J gene lost 0 bases, with 9 bases spanning the gap. The CDR3 sequence: CATSRDSTHSGNTIYF. The CDR3 bases are TGTGCCACCAGCAGAGATTCGACTCACTCTGGAAACACCATATATTTT.

This clone was seen once. This chain links TRBV10-3 with TRBJ2-7, with a possible D match to TRBD1 (6 bases). Germline CDR1 reads ENHRY; CDR2 reads SYGVKD. V gave up 7 bases and J gave up 4 bases, with 20 bases separating them. CDR3 length equals 15 residues. CDR3 in DNA: TGTGCCATCACTAACCCCCCGACAGGTCTTTACGAGCAGTACTTC. It translates to CAITNPPTGLYEQYF.

The chain employs TRBV30 and TRBJ2-2; D not certain. With 0 bases removed from V and 1 base from J, the gap between germline ends came to 3 bases. Germline loops: CDR1 GTSNPN, CDR2 SVGIG (reference sequence). CDR3 length: 13 residues. CDR3 residues: CAWSVWNTGELFF. DNA for the CDR3: TGTGCCTGGAGTGTGTGGAACACCGGGGAGCTGTTTTTT.

The rearrangement joins TRBV28 to TRBJ1-4; no clear D gene. Trimming left V 3 bases short and J 4 bases short, with 3 bases between. From germline, CDR1 is MDHEN and CDR2 SYDVKM. The CDR3 has 12 residues. CDR3: CASSLDNEKLFF. The CDR3 DNA reads as TGTGCCAGCAGTTTGGATAATGAAAAACTGTTTTTT.

The J gene is TRBJ2-7, the V gene TRBV29-1; D unclear. Germline loops: CDR1 SQVTM, CDR2 ANQGSEA. There are 13 residues in the CDR3. V gave up 7 bases and J gave up 0 bases, with 13 bases separating them. The CDR3 loop is CSARTVSSYEQYF. The CDR3 DNA reads as TGCAGCGCCCGGACGGTTAGCTCCTACGAGCAGTACTTC.

The chain recombines TRBV19 with TRBJ1-5; the D gene is possibly TRBD1 (6 bases). V was trimmed by 7 bases and J by 1 base, leaving 14 bases between them. This CDR3 has 15 residues. The V gene's germline CDR1 is LNHDA and CDR2 SQIVND (reference sequence). Here the CDR3 reads CASKLDRMSNQPQHF. The CDR3 bases are TGTGCCAGTAAACTCGACAGGATGAGCAATCAGCCCCAGCATTTT. Combining the CDR3 with reference TRBV19 and TRBJ1-5 gives the whole variable domain DGGITQSPKYLFRKEGQNVTLSCEQNLNHDAMYWYRQDPGQGLRLIYYSQIVNDFQKGDIAEGYSVSREKKESFPLTVTSAQKNPTAFYLCASKLDRMSNQPQHFGDGTRLSIL.

The chain combines TRBV19 with TRBJ2-6; D is uncertain. Looked up from germline, CDR1 is LNHDA and CDR2 is SQIVND (reference sequence). V lost 2 bases to trimming and J lost 1 base, with 15 bases between them. The CDR3 has 18 amino acids. The CDR3 sequence is CASSIRAFVLSGANVLTF. The CDR3 nucleotides read TGTGCCAGTAGTATACGGGCCTTCGTTCTTTCTGGGGCCAACGTCCTGACTTTC.

The rearrangement uses TRBV6-4 and TRBJ1-6; D remains unclear. The CDR3 is 13 residues long. CDR1 and CDR2 from the germline V gene are MRHNA and SNTAGT. The ends were cut back, 1 base at V and 7 bases at J, with 5 bases in the middle. DNA for the CDR3: TGTGCCAGCAGTGACTTGCAGAATTCACCCCTCCACTTT. The encoded protein is CASSDLQNSPLHF.

This clone was detected a few times. This sequence joins TRBV6-1 and TRBJ2-7, with 8 bases lining up with TRBD1. Germline V CDR1 and CDR2: MNHNS, SASEGT. J gave up 3 bases and V 2 bases, and 6 bases lay outside the gene matches. The CDR3 contains 15 residues. CDR3 sequence: CASSEKQGAGYEQYF. CDR3 nucleotide sequence: TGTGCCAGCAGTGAAAAGCAGGGGGCAGGCTACGAGCAGTACTTC.

This chain links TRBV5-6 with TRBJ2-3, with 15 bases identical to TRBD2. The CDR3 extends over 17 amino acids. CDR1 and CDR2 (germline): SGHDT, YYEEEE. With V trimmed by 4 bases and J by 7 bases, 10 bases remained unmatched. In DNA, the CDR3 is TGTGCCAGCAGCCCTCGGACTAGCGGGGGGGCAAGTAATACGCAGTATTTT. Translation: CASSPRTSGGASNTQYF.

The chain employs TRBV19 and TRBJ2-2, with D possibly TRBD2 on 5 matching bases. Trimming took off 6 bases at V and 3 bases at J, with 26 bases between the two ends. The CDR3 has 19 residues. Germline CDR1 is LNHDA and CDR2 is SQIVND (reference sequence). Here the CDR3 reads CASRGWGVVGNQDTGELFF. CDR3 nucleotides: TGTGCCAGTAGGGGATGGGGAGTCGTCGGGAACCAAGACACCGGGGAGCTGTTTTTT.

This chain joins TRBV5-4 and TRBJ1-2; tentatively, D is TRBD1 (6 bases). The CDR3 spans 13 residues. V lost 4 bases, J lost 4 bases, and 11 bases lay in between. Germline values: CDR1 SGHNT, CDR2 YYREEE (reference sequence). The CDR3 loop reads CASSRDKAYGYTF. CDR3 bases: TGTGCCAGCAGCCGGGACAAGGCCTATGGCTACACCTTC.

This chain uses TRBV27 with TRBJ2-7; D remains unclear. Trimming pared 3 bases from V and 7 bases from J, leaving 13 bases between. Germline V gives CDR1 MNHEY, CDR2 SMNVEV (reference sequence). This CDR3 spans 13 amino acids. The CDR3 DNA reads as TGTGCCAGCAGTTTTGGAGACGGCTTGGAGCAGTACTTC. It specifies CASSFGDGLEQYF.

The rearrangement links TRBV7-2 to TRBJ2-3, with a tentative D call TRBD1 (6 bases). This CDR3 comprises 17 residues. Per germline, CDR1 SGHTA and CDR2 FQGNSA. The V and J ends lost 2 bases and 2 bases respectively, with 17 bases between them. The CDR3 loop reads CASSLRTASFTTDTQYF. CDR3 in DNA: TGTGCCAGCAGCTTACGGACAGCAAGTTTCACCACAGATACGCAGTATTTT.

The J gene is TRBJ2-5, the V gene TRBV6-5, with D possibly being TRBD1 or TRBD2 (5 bases each). The length of the CDR3 is 15 residues. The germline V gene encodes CDR1 MNHEY and CDR2 SVGAGI. V gave up 5 bases and J gave up 5 bases, with 18 bases separating them. CDR3 bases: TGTGCCAGCAGTAACCGGGACCTCCCTCTGGAGACCCAGTACTTC. This sequence encodes CASSNRDLPLETQYF.

Only one count was recorded for this clone. This chain joins TRBV9 and TRBJ2-1, with D possibly being TRBD2 (6 bases). This CDR3 is built from 13 residues. Germline CDR1 SGDLS, CDR2 YYNGEE. The germline V and J ends were trimmed by 5 bases and 10 bases, with 16 bases remaining between them. This chain's CDR3 is CASRSGPQREQFF. The CDR3 region has the DNA TGTGCCAGCAGGAGCGGGCCCCAGAGGGAGCAGTTCTTC.

The chain is built from TRBV5-6 and TRBJ2-7; either TRBD1 or TRBD2 may fit D (6 bases each). The V and J ends lost 0 bases and 4 bases respectively, with 17 bases between them. The germline CDR1 and CDR2 sequences are SGHDT and YYEEEE. This CDR3 has 16 amino acids. CDR3: CASSLAGGQLLYEQYF. CDR3 DNA sequence: TGTGCCAGCAGCTTGGCCGGGGGACAACTCCTGTACGAGCAGTACTTC.

The CDR3 DNA reads TGTGCCAGCAGTTTAATCCAGGGGGCTCTGGACGAGCAGTACTTC. Protein sequence: CASSLIQGALDEQYF. The chain is built from TRBV27 and TRBJ2-7; 8 nucleotides line up with TRBD1. J was trimmed by 5 bases and V by 2 bases; bases with no gene match: 8. Germline lookup yields CDR1 MNHEY and CDR2 SMNVEV (reference sequence). The CDR3 covers 15 residues.

The chain combines TRBV27 with TRBJ2-1; 11 bases match TRBD2. Losses at the gene ends were 8 bases for V and 16 bases for J; bases not matched to a gene: 19. CDR3 size: 15 residues. In germline, CDR1 is MNHEY, CDR2 SMNVEV (reference sequence). CDR3 region: CASAELGTSGLPSFF. CDR3 DNA: TGTGCCAGCGCGGAACTTGGGACTAGCGGACTTCCATCCTTCTTC.

This sequence joins TRBV7-6 and TRBJ2-5; 12 nucleotides match TRBD2. CDR3 length equals 17 residues. Looked up from germline, CDR1 is SGHVS and CDR2 is FNYEAQ. After removal of 2 bases from V and 0 bases from J, the junction contained 4 bases not matched to a gene. CDR3 protein: CASSLRTSGVYQETQYF. The CDR3 DNA sequence: TGTGCCAGCAGCTTAAGGACTAGCGGGGTCTACCAAGAGACCCAGTACTTC.

Only one count was recorded for this clone. The chain couples TRBV28 to TRBJ2-7; tentative D call: TRBD1 (6 bases). The CDR3 spans 13 residues. Trimming shortened V by 5 bases and J by 7 bases, and 15 bases separated the two germline ends. Germline loops: CDR1 MDHEN, CDR2 SYDVKM. The CDR3: CASSEQGPGEQYF. CDR3 sequence (DNA): TGTGCCAGCAGTGAACAGGGCCCAGGGGAGCAGTACTTC. Filled out from reference TRBV28 and TRBJ2-7, the complete variable domain reads DVKVTQSSRYLVKRTGEKVFLECVQDMDHENMFWYRQDPGLGLRLIYFSYDVKMKEKGDIPEGYSVSREKKERFSLILESASTNQTSMYLCASSEQGPGEQYFGPGTRLTVT.

With regard to this clone: The germline gene is not matched at one end of the junction; a read error may be the cause. The chain carries TRBV5-1 and TRBJ2-5, with D maybe TRBD2 (5 bases). CDR1 SGHRS and CDR2 YFSETQ come from the germline V gene. The CDR3 spans 13 residues. CDR3 sequence: CASSLVFGEIQYF. The CDR3 nucleotides are TGCGCCAGCAGCTTGGTTTTCGGGGAGATCCAGTACTTC.

This chain links TRBV7-9 with TRBJ2-1; 10 bases are a match to TRBD2. CDR1 is SEHNR, CDR2 FQNEAQ, per germline (reference sequence). There are 15 residues in the CDR3. Losses at the gene ends were 5 bases for V and 4 bases for J; bases not matched to a gene: 5. CDR3 sequence: CASSPSGSNYNEQFF. For the CDR3, the DNA is TGTGCCAGCAGCCCTAGCGGGAGCAATTACAATGAGCAGTTCTTC.

The genes are TRBV2 and TRBJ2-7, with D possibly TRBD1 on 5 matching bases. Trimming removed 5 bases from V and 2 bases from J, with 19 bases in between. The CDR3 contains 16 residues. Looked up from germline, CDR1 is SNHLY and CDR2 is FYNNEI. CDR3 in amino acids: CASSLPRQKPTYEQYF. The CDR3 nucleotides are TGTGCCAGCAGTCTCCCCAGACAGAAACCGACCTACGAGCAGTACTTC.

The chain combines TRBV6-1 with TRBJ1-5; 9 bases align to TRBD1. From germline, CDR1 is MNHNS and CDR2 SASEGT. CDR3 size: 18 residues. Losses at the gene ends were 4 bases for V and 2 bases for J; bases not matched to a gene: 12. DNA of the CDR3: TGTGCCAGCAGTGTCCGGGACAGGGAGACACTTGGCAATCAGCCCCAGCATTTT. Encoded protein: CASSVRDRETLGNQPQHF.

The genes are TRBV6-5 and TRBJ1-5, with D perhaps TRBD1 (5 bases). The germline V gene encodes CDR1 MNHEY and CDR2 SVGAGI. The CDR3 is 14 residues long. Trimming removed 5 bases from V and 4 bases from J, with 12 bases in between. CDR3 sequence (DNA): TGTGCCAGCAGTCAGGGAGGGATTAATCAGCCCCAGCATTTT. Its protein product is CASSQGGINQPQHF.

The chain carries TRBV29-1 and TRBJ1-4, with D hard to call. This CDR3 region has 14 residues. Germline V gene sequence: CDR1 SQVTM, CDR2 ANQGSEA. With 5 bases removed from V and 5 bases from J, the gap between germline ends came to 15 bases. The CDR3 bases are TGCAGCGTTCTAGGTGGTACCTCAAATGAAAAACTGTTTTTT. Its protein is CSVLGGTSNEKLFF.

This chain joins TRBV11-2 and TRBJ2-5; 7 nucleotides line up with TRBD2. The CDR3 covers 12 residues. Germline V lookup: CDR1 SGHAT, CDR2 FQNNGV. Trimming took 5 bases from V and 7 from J; bases not matched to a gene: 4. CDR3 protein: CASSGLVTTQYF. The CDR3 bases are TGTGCCAGCAGCGGACTAGTTACGACCCAGTACTTC.

The chain links TRBV5-1 to TRBJ2-1, with D unclear. Germline CDR1 is SGHRS and CDR2 is YFSETQ. CDR3 length: 16 amino acids. Trimming pared 3 bases from V and 4 bases from J, leaving 17 bases between. This chain's CDR3 is CASSSAWPVPYNEQFF. The CDR3 DNA is TGCGCCAGCAGCTCGGCCTGGCCCGTCCCTTACAATGAGCAGTTCTTC.

The CDR3 DNA sequence: TGTGCCAGCAGCCCGGGACAGACAAATTTTAATGAAAAACTGTTTTTT. The encoded protein is CASSPGQTNFNEKLFF. The J gene is TRBJ1-4, the V gene TRBV7-6, with TRBD1 identical over 7 bases. CDR3 length: 16 amino acids. Germline V gene sequence: CDR1 SGHVS, CDR2 FNYEAQ. V lost 5 bases to trimming and J lost 4 bases; unmatched junction nucleotides: 10.

The V and J genes are TRBV27 and TRBJ2-1; 7 nucleotides align to TRBD1. The V and J ends lost 4 bases and 0 bases, in that order; junction bases with no gene match: 3. This CDR3 is built from 15 residues. Germline V lookup: CDR1 MNHEY, CDR2 SMNVEV (reference sequence). The CDR3 here is CASSSDRVSYNEQFF. DNA for the CDR3: TGTGCCAGCAGTTCTGACAGGGTCTCCTACAATGAGCAGTTCTTC.

The chain couples TRBV30 to TRBJ2-1, with a possible D match to TRBD2 (5 bases). Germline values: CDR1 GTSNPN, CDR2 SVGIG (reference sequence). The germline V and J ends were trimmed by 4 bases and 6 bases, with 13 bases remaining between them. CDR3 size: 13 residues. Written as DNA, the CDR3 is TGTGCCTGGACTGACCTAGCCTTCAATGAGCAGTTCTTC. It encodes CAWTDLAFNEQFF.